These T cell receptor beta chains were read from a single sample in a study of cytomegalovirus exposure and HLA in healthy donors. Produced via immunoSEQ multiplex PCR; TCRdb's table is partial and in-frame only. The data hold fewer than 350,000 clones, with about 87% observed a single time. The material sequenced was PBMCs. The receptors shown here come from a woman younger than 35 in good health and CMV-seronegative. Each CDR3 is given with its conserved first and last residue. D genes are given only for firm matches. Expanded clones are given a class, and other clones once, few, many or no size at all.

j_call,v_call,d_call,clone_size,cdr3_aa,cdr3_nt
TRBJ1-5,TRBV5-6,TRBD1,few,CASSQTGLNRPQHF,TGTGCCAGCAGCCAGACAGGGTTAAATCGGCCCCAGCATTTT
TRBJ2-2,TRBV27,NA,NA,CASARTVSGELFF,TGTGCCAGCGCGCGGACAGTCTCCGGGGAGCTGTTTTTT
TRBJ2-2,TRBV6-5,NA,NA,CASSWALGDTGELFF,TGTGCCAGCAGTTGGGCTTTAGGGGACACCGGGGAGCTGTTTTTT
TRBJ2-1,TRBV5-1,TRBD2,NA,CASREAGGYNEQFF,TGCGCCAGCCGGGAGGCGGGGGGATACAATGAGCAGTTCTTC
TRBJ2-5,TRBV10-1,TRBD1,NA,CATLGGQGTLQETQYF,TGCGCCACCCTGGGGGGACAGGGAACTCTACAAGAGACCCAGTACTTC
TRBJ1-4,TRBV21-1,NA,NA,CASSIDEKLFF,TGTGCCAGCAGCATAGATGAAAAACTGTTTTTT
TRBJ2-7,TRBV4-1,TRBD1,NA,CASSQGPGTDSFYEQYF,TGCGCCAGCAGCCAAGGGCCCGGGACAGACTCTTTCTACGAGCAGTACTTC
TRBJ2-1,TRBV5-4,TRBD2,few,CASSLGSGGGGHEQFF,TGTGCCAGCAGCTTGGGCTCTGGCGGGGGGGGCCATGAGCAGTTCTTC
TRBJ1-2,TRBV4-1,TRBD1,NA,CASSQPPGTGPNYGYTF,TGCGCCAGCAGCCAACCCCCCGGGACAGGGCCTAACTATGGCTACACCTTC
TRBJ2-1,TRBV28,NA,NA,CASSLSPWGPYNEQFF,TGTGCCAGCAGTTTGAGTCCCTGGGGCCCCTACAATGAGCAGTTCTTC
TRBJ2-3,TRBV5-1,NA,NA,CASSPGNDASTDTQYF,TGCGCCAGCAGCCCGGGGAATGACGCTAGCACAGATACGCAGTATTTT
TRBJ2-7,TRBV7-8,NA,NA,CASSSLWAAYEQYF,TGTGCCAGCAGCTCCTTATGGGCAGCCTACGAGCAGTACTTC
TRBJ2-3,TRBV13,TRBD2,NA,CASSFMGLAGPRGTDTQYF,TGTGCCAGCAGCTTCATGGGACTAGCGGGGCCCCGGGGCACAGATACGCAGTATTTT
TRBJ2-2,TRBV2,TRBD2,NA,CASKLAGGNTGELFF,TGTGCCAGCAAGCTAGCGGGGGGGAACACCGGGGAGCTGTTTTTT
TRBJ1-2,TRBV11-2,TRBD1,NA,CASRPDRGVGKDTF,TGTGCCAGCAGGCCCGACAGGGGGGTTGGGAAGGACACCTTC
TRBJ2-2,TRBV6-5,NA,NA,CASTLSTGLAGELFF,TGTGCCAGCACCTTGTCGACGGGGTTGGCCGGGGAGCTGTTTTTT
TRBJ2-7,TRBV6-1,TRBD1,NA,CASNAGTVGYEQYF,TGTGCCAGCAATGCCGGGACAGTTGGTTACGAGCAGTACTTC
TRBJ1-3,TRBV7-9,NA,NA,CASSLGQGGFGSSGNTIYF,TGTGCCAGCAGCTTAGGTCAGGGAGGCTTTGGGTCCTCGGGAAACACCATATATTTT
TRBJ1-2,TRBV27,TRBD1,NA,CATSTGGDGYTF,TGTGCCACCTCGACAGGGGGCGATGGCTACACCTTC
TRBJ1-2,TRBV11-2,NA,NA,CASSLDPTGAYGYTF,TGTGCCAGCAGCTTAGATCCCACAGGAGCCTATGGCTACACCTTC
TRBJ1-4,TRBV18,NA,NA,CASSRGADFNEKLFF,TGTGCCAGCTCTCGGGGGGCAGACTTTAATGAAAAACTGTTTTTT
TRBJ2-3,TRBV5-6,NA,NA,CASSLDTGLGDTQYF,TGTGCCAGCAGCTTGGATACAGGTCTCGGAGATACGCAGTATTTT
TRBJ1-2,TRBV12-5,NA,once,CASGLAYPTTGYTF,TGTGCTAGTGGTTTGGCCTACCCGACAACTGGCTACACCTTC
TRBJ2-1,TRBV19,TRBD2,NA,CASSIKLADTTEQFF,TGTGCCAGTAGTATAAAACTAGCGGACACCACTGAGCAGTTCTTC
TRBJ2-7,TRBV19,TRBD1,NA,CASSRQGARYEQYF,TGTGCCAGTAGTAGACAGGGGGCTAGGTACGAGCAGTACTTC
TRBJ2-7,TRBV7-9,TRBD1,NA,CASSLGQGGEQYF,TGTGCCAGCAGCTTAGGACAGGGGGGCGAGCAGTACTTC
TRBJ1-1,TRBV5-1,TRBD1,NA,CASSRRPTGAIEAFF,TGCGCCAGCAGCAGACGTCCGACAGGGGCGATAGAAGCTTTCTTT
TRBJ2-5,TRBV10-3,TRBD1,NA,CAIWDRGQETQYF,TGTGCCATCTGGGACAGGGGGCAGGAGACCCAGTACTTC
TRBJ2-7,TRBV5-6,NA,NA,CASSLEYSEKRYF,TGTGCCAGCAGCTTGGAATATTCGGAGAAGCGGTACTTC
TRBJ1-2,TRBV7-2,TRBD1,NA,CASSLALGQGGYGYTF,TGTGCCAGCAGCTTAGCCCTTGGACAGGGCGGCTATGGCTACACCTTC
TRBJ1-4,TRBV5-1,NA,NA,CASTRWGGSTNEKLFF,TGCGCCAGCACCAGATGGGGGGGGTCAACTAATGAAAAACTGTTTTTT
TRBJ1-5,TRBV2,NA,NA,CASSEVTPNQPQHF,TGTGCCAGCAGTGAAGTGACTCCGAATCAGCCCCAGCATTTT
TRBJ2-7,TRBV5-1,NA,NA,CASSYLTTDIYEQYF,TGCGCCAGCAGCTACCTGACAACGGACATCTACGAGCAGTACTTC
TRBJ2-1,TRBV13,NA,NA,CASSLTDTRDRAQFF,TGTGCCAGCAGCTTAACGGACACCCGAGATAGAGCGCAGTTCTTC
TRBJ2-1,TRBV6-1,NA,NA,CASSPGNNEQFF,TGTGCCAGCAGTCCGGGGAACAATGAGCAGTTCTTC
TRBJ2-1,TRBV19,NA,NA,CASSGGRPYNEQFF,TGTGCCAGTAGTGGAGGACGGCCATACAATGAGCAGTTCTTC
TRBJ1-1,TRBV6-5,NA,NA,CASEYGTEAFF,TGTGCCAGCGAGTACGGCACTGAAGCTTTCTTT
TRBJ2-3,TRBV18,NA,few,CASSEGIGDTQYF,TGTGCCAGCTCAGAGGGTATTGGGGATACGCAGTATTTT
TRBJ1-1,TRBV7-6,TRBD1,NA,CASSSLWESTGGYRAFF,TGTGCCAGCAGCTCCCTTTGGGAGAGTACAGGGGGCTATAGAGCTTTCTTT
TRBJ2-3,TRBV6-4,NA,NA,CASSDLGTHRPQYF,TGTGCCAGCAGTGACCTCGGGACTCACAGACCGCAGTATTTT
TRBJ2-2,TRBV4-2,TRBD2,NA,CASSHVQSSGGAGELFF,TGTGCCAGCAGCCATGTGCAGTCCAGCGGGGGGGCCGGGGAGCTGTTTTTT
TRBJ2-5,TRBV7-8,TRBD2,NA,CASSLGSGLAGGQETQYF,TGTGCCAGCAGCTTAGGCTCCGGACTAGCGGGGGGACAAGAGACCCAGTACTTC
TRBJ2-1,TRBV6-4,TRBD2,NA,CASSEGGTSGVNEQFF,TGTGCCAGCAGTGAGGGGGGGACTAGCGGGGTGAATGAGCAGTTCTTC
TRBJ1-1,TRBV13,NA,NA,CASSFWRTTEAFF,TGTGCCAGCAGCTTTTGGAGAACGACTGAAGCTTTCTTT
TRBJ2-3,TRBV5-1,NA,NA,CASISGPSLTDTQYF,TGCGCCAGCATATCGGGTCCGTCTCTCACAGATACGCAGTATTTT
TRBJ1-2,TRBV7-9,NA,NA,CASSLGTLGDYGYTF,TGTGCCAGCAGCTTAGGTACCCTAGGGGACTATGGCTACACCTTC
TRBJ2-7,TRBV4-1,NA,NA,CASSPERGSSYEQYF,TGCGCCAGCAGCCCCGAAAGGGGGTCTTCCTACGAGCAGTACTTC
TRBJ2-7,TRBV30,NA,few,CAWSVTSSYEQYF,TGTGCCTGGAGTGTAACGAGCTCCTACGAGCAGTACTTC
TRBJ2-1,TRBV10-1,NA,once,CASSPDTPYNEQFF,TGCGCCAGCAGCCCCGACACACCCTACAATGAGCAGTTCTTC
TRBJ2-1,TRBV5-1,NA,NA,CASKRLESYNEQFF,TGCGCCAGCAAACGCCTGGAGTCGTACAATGAGCAGTTCTTC
TRBJ1-2,TRBV6-5,NA,NA,CASRPWEGRNGYTF,TGTGCCAGCAGACCCTGGGAGGGAAGGAATGGCTACACCTTC
TRBJ2-2,TRBV2,TRBD1,NA,CASRETGAGTGELFF,TGTGCCAGCAGGGAGACAGGGGCGGGCACCGGGGAGCTGTTTTTT
TRBJ2-2,TRBV19,NA,NA,CASIGGNTGELFF,TGTGCCAGTATTGGCGGGAACACCGGGGAGCTGTTTTTT
TRBJ1-2,TRBV7-8,TRBD1,NA,CASSYGTGDGYTF,TGTGCCAGCAGCTACGGGACAGGGGATGGCTACACCTTC
TRBJ2-5,TRBV23-1,NA,NA,CASSHLPRTGDIRETQYF,TGCGCCAGCAGTCATTTACCCCGGACGGGGGATATAAGAGAGACCCAGTACTTC
TRBJ2-3,TRBV9,TRBD2,NA,CASSVDRAGGRADTQYF,TGTGCCAGCAGCGTAGATCGGGCGGGGGGGAGGGCAGATACGCAGTATTTT
TRBJ2-7,TRBV5-1,NA,NA,CASSLSLTGTTYEQYF,TGCGCCAGCAGCTTGTCCCTCACAGGAACTACCTACGAGCAGTACTTC
TRBJ2-5,TRBV7-9,TRBD1,NA,CASSRHGTEETQYF,TGTGCCAGCAGCCGTCATGGGACAGAAGAGACCCAGTACTTC